This T cell receptor (beta chain) was profiled in a study of OX40 agonist ivuxolimab in advanced cancers. Trimming cost V 4 bases and J 1 base, with 20 bases left between them. CDR1 SGHNT and CDR2 YYREEE come from the germline V gene (reference sequence). This CDR3 spans 18 amino acids. Researchers took blood at baseline, on cycle 4 day 1, and on cycle 7 day 1. The assay was immunoSEQ multiplex PCR, and TCRdb's table has in-frame clones only and misses some. Here the sample spans fewer than 85,000 clones, about 86% being singletons. The sample here was CD4+ or CD8+ T cells sorted from blood, taken in a trial of the OX40 agonist ivuxolimab. This chain links TRBV5-4 with TRBJ1-4; D may be TRBD1 (6 bases). The clonotype originates from an adult with an advanced solid tumor such as melanoma, head and neck, liver or kidney cancer. CDR3: CASSPGGRNLGTNEKLFF. In DNA form, the CDR3 reads TGTGCCAGCAGCCCCGGGGGCAGAAATTTGGGAACTAATGAAAAACTGTTTTTT.